This T cell receptor beta chain was recovered during a study of OX40 agonist ivuxolimab in advanced cancers. V was cut by 2 bases and J by 5 bases, with 7 bases left in between. The CDR3 spans 12 residues. Germline CDR1 reads SGHDT; CDR2 reads YYEEEE. The repertoire was sequenced with immunoSEQ multiplex PCR; TCRdb's copy has only in-frame clones and lacks some. This table has under 25,000 clones, less than 90% appearing once. Sample: CD4+ or CD8+ T cells sorted from blood, taken in a trial of the OX40 agonist ivuxolimab. The chain combines TRBV5-6 with TRBJ1-1, with D perhaps TRBD1 (5 bases). The origin of this receptor is an adult with an advanced solid tumor such as melanoma, head and neck, liver or kidney cancer. CDR3 amino acids: CASSFGGTEAFF. The CDR3 DNA reads as TGTGCCAGCAGCTTTGGGGGGACTGAAGCTTTCTTT.